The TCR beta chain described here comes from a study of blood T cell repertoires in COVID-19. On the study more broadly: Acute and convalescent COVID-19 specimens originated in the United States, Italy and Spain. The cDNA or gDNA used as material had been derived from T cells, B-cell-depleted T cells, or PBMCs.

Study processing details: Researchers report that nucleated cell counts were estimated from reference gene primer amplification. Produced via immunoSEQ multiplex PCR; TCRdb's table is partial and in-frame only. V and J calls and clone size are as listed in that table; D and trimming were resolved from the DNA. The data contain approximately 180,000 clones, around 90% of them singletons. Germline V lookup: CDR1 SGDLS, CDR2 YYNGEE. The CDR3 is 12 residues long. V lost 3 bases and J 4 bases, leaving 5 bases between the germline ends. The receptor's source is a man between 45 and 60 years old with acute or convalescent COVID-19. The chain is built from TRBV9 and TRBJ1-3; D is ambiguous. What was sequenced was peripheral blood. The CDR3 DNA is TGTGCCAGCAGCGCGACAGGAAACACCATATATTTT. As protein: CASSATGNTIYF.